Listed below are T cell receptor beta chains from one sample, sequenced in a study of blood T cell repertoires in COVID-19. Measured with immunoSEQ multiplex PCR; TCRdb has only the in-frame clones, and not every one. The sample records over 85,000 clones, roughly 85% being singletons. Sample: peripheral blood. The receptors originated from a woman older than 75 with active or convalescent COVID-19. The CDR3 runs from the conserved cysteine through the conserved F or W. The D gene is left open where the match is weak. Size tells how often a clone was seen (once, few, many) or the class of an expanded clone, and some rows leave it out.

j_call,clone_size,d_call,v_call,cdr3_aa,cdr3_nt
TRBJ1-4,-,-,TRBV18,CASSPLQVNEKLFF,TGTGCCAGCTCACCACTTCAGGTTAATGAAAAACTGTTTTTT
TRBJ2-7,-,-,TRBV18,CASSLRRGALSEQYF,TGTGCCAGCTCTCTCCGACGGGGGGCTCTTAGCGAGCAGTACTTC
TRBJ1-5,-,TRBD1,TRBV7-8,CASSKRQGKGSNQPQHF,TGTGCCAGCAGCAAAAGACAGGGGAAAGGGAGCAATCAGCCCCAGCATTTT
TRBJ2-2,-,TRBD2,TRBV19,CASSIVARGGLTGELFF,TGTGCCAGTAGTATAGTAGCTCGGGGGGGGCTCACCGGGGAGCTGTTTTTT
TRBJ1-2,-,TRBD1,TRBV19,CASSIDRPRDRGRRDYGYTF,TGTGCCAGTAGTATAGATCGCCCCCGGGACAGGGGGCGCAGGGACTATGGCTACACCTTC
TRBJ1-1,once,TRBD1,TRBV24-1,CATSDAGTGTEAFF,TGTGCCACCAGTGATGCCGGGACAGGGACTGAAGCTTTCTTT
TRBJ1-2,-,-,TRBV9,CASTHENLAGGYGYTF,TGTGCCAGCACCCACGAAAATTTAGCGGGAGGGTATGGCTACACCTTC
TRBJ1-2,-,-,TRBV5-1,CASRVLGPEGYTF,TGCGCCAGCAGGGTTTTGGGGCCGGAAGGCTACACCTTC
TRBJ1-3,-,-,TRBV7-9,CASSPGMLFSGNTIYF,TGTGCCAGCAGCCCAGGGATGCTGTTCTCTGGAAACACCATATATTTT
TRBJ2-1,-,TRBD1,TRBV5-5,CASSSTGDLPNGEQFF,TGTGCCAGCAGCTCTACAGGGGACCTTCCCAATGGTGAGCAGTTCTTC
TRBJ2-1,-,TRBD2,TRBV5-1,CASSLLAGEYNEQFF,TGCGCCAGCAGCTTACTAGCGGGAGAGTACAATGAGCAGTTCTTC
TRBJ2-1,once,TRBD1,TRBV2,CASSEGDRGPGYNEQFF,TGTGCCAGCAGTGAAGGAGACAGGGGGCCGGGGTACAATGAGCAGTTCTTC
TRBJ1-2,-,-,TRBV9,CASSRRGGYGYTF,TGTGCCAGCAGCCGGAGAGGGGGCTATGGCTACACCTTC
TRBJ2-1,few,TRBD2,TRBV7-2,CASSLEATSGNNEQFF,TGTGCCAGCAGCTTAGAAGCGACTAGCGGAAACAATGAGCAGTTCTTC
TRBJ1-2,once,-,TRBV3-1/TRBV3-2,CASSPTPWIGGYGYTF,TGTGCCAGCAGCCCGACCCCCTGGATCGGAGGCTATGGCTACACCTTC
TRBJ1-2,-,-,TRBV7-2,CASSTYRGGYGYTF,TGTGCCAGCAGCACCTACCGGGGTGGGTATGGCTACACCTTC
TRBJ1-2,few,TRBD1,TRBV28,CATTIMGGQGYGYTF,TGTGCCACCACAATTATGGGGGGACAGGGGTATGGCTACACCTTC
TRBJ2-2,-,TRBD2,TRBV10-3,CAIRGGTSGTGELFF,TGTGCCATCAGAGGGGGGACTAGCGGGACCGGGGAGCTGTTTTTT
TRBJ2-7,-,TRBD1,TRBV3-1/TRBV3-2,CASSYWTGDNEQYF,TGTGCCAGCAGCTACTGGACAGGGGACAACGAGCAGTACTTC
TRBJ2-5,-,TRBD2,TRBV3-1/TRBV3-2,CASEGRAAETQYF,TGTGCCAGCGAGGGGAGGGCCGCGGAGACCCAGTACTTC
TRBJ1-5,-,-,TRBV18,CASSKQGADQPQHF,TGTGCCAGCTCAAAACAGGGAGCCGATCAGCCCCAGCATTTT
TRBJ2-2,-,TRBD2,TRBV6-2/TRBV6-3,CASSYSIAGWGGTGELFF,TGTGCCAGCAGTTACTCGATAGCGGGATGGGGAGGCACCGGGGAGCTGTTTTTT
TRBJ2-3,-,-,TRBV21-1,CASSSRSSREGLTDTQYF,TGTGCCAGCAGCAGCAGAAGCTCGCGGGAGGGCCTCACAGATACGCAGTATTTT
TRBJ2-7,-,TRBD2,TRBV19,CASSLRWPPGLEVYEQYF,TGTGCCAGTAGTCTCCGTTGGCCTCCGGGACTAGAGGTCTACGAGCAGTACTTC
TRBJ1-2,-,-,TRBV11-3,CASSLRRDMGEEGYTF,TGTGCCAGCAGCTTGAGACGGGACATGGGGGAAGAGGGCTACACCTTC
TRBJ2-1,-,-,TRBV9,CASSVVGGGSYNEQFF,TGTGCCAGCAGCGTAGTTGGCGGAGGCTCCTACAATGAGCAGTTCTTC
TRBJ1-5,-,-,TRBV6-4,CASSTSSEIANQPQHF,TGTGCCAGCAGTACCTCCAGCGAGATTGCCAATCAGCCCCAGCATTTT
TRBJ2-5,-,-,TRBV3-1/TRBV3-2,CASSQNGGETQYF,TGTGCCAGCAGCCAAAATGGGGGGGAGACCCAGTACTTC